This T cell receptor beta chain was documented in a study of regulatory T cells in long-lasting Graves disease. V lost 4 bases to trimming and J lost 5 bases, with 6 bases between them. Germline V lookup: CDR1 MNHGY, CDR2 SVAAGI. The CDR3 length is 11 residues. The table lists this clonotype with many counts. Noted time point: newly diagnosed GD, antithyroid drugs for less than 3 months. There was RNA extracted from PBMCs, and the TCR library was made from it. Tubes containing EDTA received about 9.4 milliliters of drawn peripheral blood. Construction of TCR beta libraries relied on iRepertoire HTBI primers and on Arm-PCR targeting CDR3 regions. Each CDR3 protein is one row after TCRdb ran MiXCR on the multiplex PCR reads. The table lists 400,000 to 500,000 distinct CDR3 sequences, 15% of them singletons, with roughly 8% in the top ten. This same sample was also part of a study on T cells in Graves' hyperthyroidism and ophthalmopathy. This second study notes: Primed by the HTBI set, a first-round RT-PCR was run on the TCR CDR3. Blood held most thyroid clonotypes expanded above 0.001 frequency.

The source was peripheral blood mononuclear cells (PBMCs), collected at new diagnosis, from a patient treated with antithyroid drugs. The chain uses TRBV6-9 and TRBJ2-7; D ambiguous. The sequence was collected from a woman aged 40 to 55 with Graves disease. As DNA, the CDR3 is TGTGCCAGCAGTTCCCGACACGAGCAGTACTTC. It codes for CASSSRHEQYF.